A selection of T cell receptor beta chains follows, all from one sample in a study of blood T cell repertoires in COVID-19. Generated by immunoSEQ multiplex PCR, the TCRdb table keeps only in-frame clones and is missing some. The data show around 68,000 clones, around 87% seen once. Sequencing used peripheral blood. All receptors derive from a man in his forties or fifties with acute or convalescent COVID-19. CDR3s include the opening cysteine and the closing phenylalanine or tryptophan. Fields, in order: D gene, clone size, V gene, J gene, CDR3 protein, CDR3 DNA. A D gene is named only where the DNA matches it firmly. Clone size is shown for a subset of rows, as once, few, many or a class of expanded clone.

NA,once,TRBV11-2,TRBJ2-3,CASSRGTHPSTDTQYF,TGTGCCAGCAGTCGAGGCACTCACCCCAGCACAGATACGCAGTATTTT
TRBD2,NA,TRBV29-1,TRBJ2-2,CSVVLGGKNTGELFF,TGCAGCGTTGTTCTGGGGGGGAAAAACACCGGGGAGCTGTTTTTT
NA,NA,TRBV2,TRBJ1-5,CASSENRGRNQPQHF,TGTGCCAGCAGTGAAAATAGGGGAAGAAATCAGCCCCAGCATTTT
TRBD2,NA,TRBV19,TRBJ2-2,CASSIPLAGGSGELFF,TGTGCCAGTAGTATCCCACTAGCGGGAGGGTCCGGGGAGCTGTTTTTT
NA,NA,TRBV5-4,TRBJ2-2,CASSSQGLAGELFF,TGTGCCAGCAGTAGTCAGGGACTCGCCGGGGAGCTGTTTTTT
NA,NA,TRBV18,TRBJ1-1,CASSLGGNTEAFF,TGTGCCAGCTCATTGGGAGGGAACACTGAAGCTTTCTTT
TRBD1,NA,TRBV9,TRBJ1-1,CASSEGGQGRTEAFF,TGTGCCAGCAGCGAGGGGGGACAGGGTAGGACTGAAGCTTTCTTT
TRBD2,few,TRBV3-1/TRBV3-2,TRBJ2-1,CASSQTRTSGKGNEQFF,TGTGCCAGCAGCCAAACAAGGACTAGCGGGAAGGGCAATGAGCAGTTCTTC
NA,NA,TRBV3-1/TRBV3-2,TRBJ2-1,CASSQDGVQRSSYNEQFF,TGTGCCAGCAGCCAAGATGGGGTCCAGCGGAGCTCCTACAATGAGCAGTTCTTC
TRBD2,once,TRBV11-2,TRBJ2-3,CASSLLAEDTDTQYF,TGTGCCAGCAGCTTACTAGCGGAGGACACAGATACGCAGTATTTT
NA,NA,TRBV2,TRBJ2-3,CASGGADTQYF,TGTGCCAGCGGAGGAGCAGATACGCAGTATTTT
NA,NA,TRBV27,TRBJ2-3,CASYSSREDTQYF,TGTGCCAGCTACTCTAGTCGGGAAGATACGCAGTATTTT
NA,NA,TRBV11-2,TRBJ2-6,CASSHPPSGANVLTF,TGTGCCAGCAGCCATCCCCCCTCTGGGGCCAACGTCCTGACTTTC
TRBD1,NA,TRBV5-4,TRBJ1-2,CASNLGGTGGGYGYTF,TGTGCCAGCAACCTTGGAGGGACAGGGGGCGGCTATGGCTACACCTTC
TRBD2,NA,TRBV18,TRBJ2-1,CASSPGTLAGNEQFF,TGTGCCAGCTCACCAGGTACACTAGCGGGCAATGAGCAGTTCTTC
TRBD1,few,TRBV9,TRBJ1-2,CASSPLGTVLYGYTF,TGTGCCAGCAGCCCACTGGGGACAGTGCTCTATGGCTACACCTTC
NA,NA,TRBV4-1,TRBJ2-5,CASSQGLRGTQYF,TGCGCCAGCAGCCAAGGACTCCGCGGGACCCAGTACTTC
TRBD1,NA,TRBV7-9,TRBJ1-6,CASSGGQGNSPLHF,TGTGCCAGCAGCGGGGGACAGGGTAATTCACCCCTCCACTTT
TRBD1,NA,TRBV3-1/TRBV3-2,TRBJ1-1,CASSQAGGSTEAFF,TGTGCCAGCAGCCAGGCAGGGGGGTCCACTGAAGCTTTCTTT
TRBD2,once,TRBV11-3,TRBJ2-1,CASSPLAGGPNYNEQFF,TGTGCCAGCAGCCCCCTAGCGGGAGGGCCCAACTACAATGAGCAGTTCTTC
NA,NA,TRBV27,TRBJ2-3,CASSLWGDTDTQYF,TGTGCCAGCAGTTTATGGGGAGACACAGATACGCAGTATTTT
NA,once,TRBV6-1,TRBJ1-2,CASSEAITALFYGYTF,TGTGCCAGCAGTGAAGCTATAACAGCCTTATTCTATGGCTACACCTTC
TRBD2,NA,TRBV24-1,TRBJ2-3,CATSDTAGVLPDTQYF,TGTGCCACCAGTGATACAGCGGGAGTCCTTCCAGATACGCAGTATTTT
TRBD1,NA,TRBV6-5,TRBJ2-5,CASRPGQQETQYF,TGTGCCAGCAGGCCGGGACAGCAAGAGACCCAGTACTTC
NA,few,TRBV2,TRBJ2-3,CASSWLDTSTDTQYF,TGTGCCAGCAGTTGGCTGGACACGAGCACAGATACGCAGTATTTT